Each of the 7 T cell receptor beta chains below was sequenced from the same sample in a study of CD8 T cells in ankylosing spondylitis. Overall study findings and caveats: One TCR beta motif, made up of about 8 highly homologous variants, appeared characteristic of ankylosing spondylitis blood.

One entry per CDR3 protein, called by TCRdb with MiXCR from the 5' RACE reads. The table has about 220,000 distinct CDR3 sequences, 15% to 20% seen once. No antigen has been assigned to these receptors. Sequenced material: blood, either unsorted or a sorted T cell fraction (not recorded which). The receptors come from a male donor with ankylosing spondylitis.

A few counts support this clonotype. V and J are TRBV5-1 and TRBJ2-7; TRBD1 matches 9 bases. The CDR3 loop spans 15 amino acids. The J segment lost 3 bases and the V segment lost 2 bases, leaving 6 bases of the junction unmatched. Germline V CDR1 and CDR2: SGHRS, YFSETQ. The CDR3 DNA reads as TGCGCCAGCAGCTTCTGGACAGGGGCCAACTACGAGCAGTACTTC. It encodes CASSFWTGANYEQYF.

The sample holds a few counts of this clonotype. The rearrangement joins TRBV5-6 to TRBJ2-2, with D unresolved. Germline loops: CDR1 SGHDT, CDR2 YYEEEE. The CDR3 is 16 amino acids. With 4 bases removed from V and 0 bases from J, the gap between germline ends came to 13 bases. As DNA, the CDR3 is TGTGCCAGCAGCCTCCCGGCGTCCGCGAACACCGGGGAGCTGTTTTTT. It translates to CASSLPASANTGELFF.

This clonotype has only a few counts. The V and J genes are TRBV4-1 and TRBJ2-1; D may correspond to TRBD1 or TRBD2 (6 bases each). The germline gives CDR1 MGHRA, CDR2 YSYEKL. V lost 4 bases, J lost 4 bases, and 20 bases lay in between. CDR3 length equals 17 residues. Here the CDR3 DNA reads TGCGCCAGCAGCCTCCCGGTCTCAGGGGCGGGGTACAATGAGCAGTTCTTC. Protein sequence: CASSLPVSGAGYNEQFF.

This rearrangement joins TRBV27 to TRBJ2-1, with 11 nucleotides matching TRBD2. The CDR3 runs to 13 residues. Germline trimming cut 7 bases from V and 7 bases from J; bases unmatched to any gene: 3. Germline V gene lookup returns CDR1 MNHEY and CDR2 SMNVEV (reference sequence). CDR3 bases: TGTGCCAGCATCTCTAGCGGGGGGAATGAGCAGTTCTTC. As protein: CASISSGGNEQFF.

This clonotype was picked up many times. The gene calls are TRBV12-3 or TRBV12-4 and TRBJ1-1; maybe TRBD1 (6 bases). The CDR3 sequence is 15 residues long. The germline V and J ends were trimmed by 11 bases and 0 bases, with 19 bases remaining between them. The CDR3 loop reads CAPLRGLSMNTEAFF. In nucleotides, the CDR3 is TGTGCCCCCCTTCGGGGGCTTTCTATGAACACTGAAGCTTTCTTT.

This clonotype turned up a few times. The chain recombines TRBV6-5 with TRBJ2-2; 11 bases fit TRBD1. The V and J ends lost 2 bases and 5 bases, in that order; junction bases with no gene match: 7. Germline values: CDR1 MNHEY, CDR2 SVGAGI. CDR3 length: 17 residues. The chain's CDR3 is CASSYNTGTGGTGELFF. In DNA, the CDR3 is TGTGCCAGCAGTTACAATACCGGGACAGGGGGTACCGGGGAGCTGTTTTTT.

The gene calls are TRBV2 and TRBJ2-1, with 7 bases matching TRBD2. The germline V gene has CDR1 SNHLY and CDR2 FYNNEI. The CDR3 extends over 16 amino acids. Germline trimming cut 5 bases from V and 2 bases from J; bases unmatched to any gene: 9. The CDR3 sequence: CASSLSLADPYNEQFF. CDR3 bases: TGTGCCAGCAGTTTATCCCTAGCGGATCCCTACAATGAGCAGTTCTTC. The full variable domain, its missing parts supplied by reference TRBV2 and TRBJ2-1, is EPEVTQTPSHQVTQMGQEVILRCVPISNHLYFYWYRQILGQKVEFLVSFYNNEISEKSEIFDDQFSVERPDGSNFTLKIRSTKLEDSAMYFCASSLSLADPYNEQFFGPGTRLTVL.